This T cell receptor beta chain was sequenced in a study of blood T cell repertoires in COVID-19. The overall study: The United States, Italy and Spain supplied acute and convalescent COVID-19 samples. The analysed material was cDNA or gDNA that came from T cells, B-cell-depleted T cells, or PBMCs.

Profiling relied on immunoSEQ multiplex PCR, and the TCRdb table lists in-frame clones only, not all of them. The repertoire holds around 85,000 clones, with about 82% as singletons. The CDR3 length is 16 residues. V gave up 7 bases and J gave up 9 bases; unmatched junction bases: 14. CDR1 is MDHEN and CDR2 is SYDVKM in the germline V gene. The specimen was peripheral blood. The clonotype comes from a man in his fifties with active COVID-19. The gene calls are TRBV28 and TRBJ2-1; 11 positions agree with TRBD1. CDR3 DNA sequence: TGTGCCAGCATCATAGCCGGACAGGGGGCGTCTGCTGAGCAGTTCTTC. It yields the protein CASIIAGQGASAEQFF.